The 27 T cell receptor beta chains listed next were all sequenced from one sample in a study of shared T cell receptors in the human thymus. Libraries were prepared by immunoSEQ multiplex PCR; TCRdb keeps only in-frame clonotypes and omits some of them. This repertoire shows hundreds of thousands of clones, approximately 90% found once; its top ten account for 0.0085% to 0.012%. This same sample was also taken into another study, of human thymus T cells.

The sample was thymocytes. All receptors come from a boy under two years old with a congenital heart defect.

The chain links TRBV19 to TRBJ1-5; D is unresolved. Germline V lookup: CDR1 LNHDA, CDR2 SQIVND (reference sequence). The ends were cut back, 3 bases at V and 6 bases at J, with 9 bases in the middle. This CDR3 contains 13 residues. The CDR3 DNA reads TGTGCCAGTAGTATTCGGGAGAGTCAGCCCCAGCATTTT. It is translated as CASSIRESQPQHF.

Regarding this clone: Other nucleotide sequences from this sample produce the same CDR3. The CDR3 nucleotides read TGCAGCGTCGGGACAGGAGGATACAATGAGCAGTTCTTC. Its translation: CSVGTGGYNEQFF. This chain links TRBV29-1 with TRBJ2-1; 8 bases agree with TRBD1. The J segment lost 4 bases and the V segment lost 6 bases, leaving 5 bases of the junction unmatched. Looked up from germline, CDR1 is SQVTM and CDR2 is ANQGSEA. CDR3 length equals 13 residues.

The V call is TRBV27, the J call TRBJ2-1, with 9 bases lining up with TRBD2. J gave up 2 bases and V 8 bases, and 4 bases lay outside the gene matches. The germline CDR1 and CDR2 sequences are MNHEY and SMNVEV (reference sequence). The CDR3 is 14 amino acids. This CDR3 is CASQGLAPYNEQFF. For the CDR3, the DNA is TGTGCCAGCCAAGGACTAGCGCCCTACAATGAGCAGTTCTTC.

The rearrangement joins TRBV13 to TRBJ1-1; D call uncertain. Between the trimmed V and J ends, which lost 3 bases and 3 bases, there was a span of 14 bases. Germline-derived CDR1 and CDR2 are PRHDT and FYEKMQ (reference sequence). The CDR3 is 15 amino acids. CDR3 nucleotides: TGTGCCAGCAGCTTTGGCCACCCGGGTGACACTGAAGCTTTCTTT. This translates into CASSFGHPGDTEAFF.

The rearrangement links TRBV5-1 to TRBJ2-2; TRBD2 matches 8 bases. Germline CDR1 reads SGHRS; CDR2 reads YFSETQ. This CDR3 contains 15 residues. V lost 5 bases, J lost 3 bases, and 6 bases stayed unmatched. CDR3 nucleotides: TGCGCCAGCAGATTCACGGGGGGGGACACCGGGGAGCTGTTTTTT. Encoded protein: CASRFTGGDTGELFF.

The chain employs TRBV5-4 and TRBJ2-7; 10 nucleotides align to TRBD2. Germline V gene data show CDR1 as SGHNT and CDR2 as YYREEE (reference sequence). The CDR3 is made up of 16 amino acids. V lost 7 bases, J lost 5 bases, and 15 bases stayed unmatched. The CDR3 sequence is CASSLGPGLARDEQYF. The CDR3 nucleotides are TGTGCCAGCTCCTTGGGCCCGGGACTAGCGAGAGACGAGCAGTACTTC.

V usage is TRBV6-6 and J usage is TRBJ2-7, with D tentatively TRBD2 (6 bases). CDR3 length: 13 residues. The germline gives CDR1 MNHNY, CDR2 SVGAGI (reference sequence). Trimming took off 8 bases at V and 4 bases at J, with 15 bases between the two ends. CDR3 DNA: TGTGCCAGCGTATACGGGAGTGGGTACGAGCAGTACTTC. It yields the protein CASVYGSGYEQYF.

V and J are TRBV19 and TRBJ2-7; possible D gene TRBD1, 5 bases. The CDR3 has 14 amino acids. Germline V gene lookup returns CDR1 LNHDA and CDR2 SQIVND (reference sequence). Trimming took 8 bases from V and 3 from J, leaving 17 bases between them. The CDR3: CASRTDTDNYEQYF. For the CDR3, the DNA is TGTGCCAGTCGCACGGACACCGACAACTACGAGCAGTACTTC. The variable domain in full, completed from reference TRBV19 and TRBJ2-7, reads DGGITQSPKYLFRKEGQNVTLSCEQNLNHDAMYWYRQDPGQGLRLIYYSQIVNDFQKGDIAEGYSVSREKKESFPLTVTSAQKNPTAFYLCASRTDTDNYEQYFGPGTRLTVT.

This rearrangement joins TRBV19 to TRBJ1-3; D possibly corresponds to TRBD1 (6 bases). The CDR3 loop spans 13 amino acids. From germline, CDR1 is LNHDA and CDR2 SQIVND (reference sequence). Trimming removed 11 bases from V and 2 bases from J, with 13 bases in between. CDR3 DNA sequence: TGTGCCTCAACCGGGGGGCCTGGAAACACCATATATTTT. Translation gives CASTGGPGNTIYF.

This clone has a handful of counts. The germline gene is not matched at one end of the junction; a read error may be the cause. J is TRBJ2-1 and V is TRBV29-1; D remains ambiguous. CDR3 length: 11 residues. Germline V gene sequence: CDR1 SQVTM, CDR2 ANQGSEA. The CDR3, as DNA: TGCAGCGTTGATTCCTGCAATGAGCAGTTCTTC. It specifies CSVDSCNEQFF.

The chain is built from TRBV4-3 and TRBJ2-3; 7 bases align to TRBD2. This CDR3 is 16 amino acids long. Germline V lookup: CDR1 LGHNA, CDR2 YSLEER. Trimming cost V 0 bases and J 3 bases; bases outside gene matches: 6. CDR3 nucleotides: TGCGCCAGCAGCCAAGATACCCGGGGAGGGACAGATACGCAGTATTTT. Its translation: CASSQDTRGGTDTQYF.

V is TRBV11-2 and J is TRBJ1-2, with 9 bases identical to TRBD1. CDR3 length equals 17 residues. Germline lookup yields CDR1 SGHAT and CDR2 FQNNGV. J lost 3 bases, V lost 1 base, and 9 bases had no gene match. CDR3: CASSLGRGTGWYYGYTF. The DNA of the CDR3 is TGTGCCAGCAGCTTAGGGAGGGGGACAGGGTGGTACTATGGCTACACCTTC. Combining the CDR3 with reference TRBV11-2 and TRBJ1-2 gives the whole variable domain EAGVAQSPRYKIIEKRQSVAFWCNPISGHATLYWYQQILGQGPKLLIQFQNNGVVDDSQLPKDRFSAERLKGVDSTLKIQPAKLEDSAVYLCASSLGRGTGWYYGYTFGSGTRLTVV.

The rearrangement uses TRBV7-2 and TRBJ2-1; TRBD2 might be the D (6 bases). Deletions cut 5 bases from V and 4 bases from J, with 21 bases between. CDR1 and CDR2 (germline): SGHTA, FQGNSA. CDR3 size: 17 residues. This CDR3 reads CASSPNRGSGEYNEQFF. The CDR3 bases are TGTGCCAGCAGCCCTAACCGCGGTAGCGGAGAATACAATGAGCAGTTCTTC.

The chain recombines TRBV9 with TRBJ2-2; D perhaps matches TRBD2 (6 bases). The V and J ends lost 4 bases and 5 bases respectively, with 15 bases between them. The length of the CDR3 is 15 residues. Germline V gives CDR1 SGDLS, CDR2 YYNGEE. The DNA of the CDR3 is TGTGCCAGCAGCCCCGGGGCGGGAAAAACCGGGGAGCTGTTTTTT. This gives the protein CASSPGAGKTGELFF.

V usage is TRBV7-6 and J usage is TRBJ1-1; 8 nucleotides line up with TRBD1. Germline lookup yields CDR1 SGHVS and CDR2 FNYEAQ. The CDR3 covers 19 residues. The V and J ends lost 6 bases and 0 bases, in that order; junction bases with no gene match: 18. This CDR3 is CASSLNRDRRSWVNTEAFF. DNA for the CDR3: TGTGCCAGCAGTCTTAACCGGGACAGGAGGAGTTGGGTGAACACTGAAGCTTTCTTT.

The CDR3 nucleotides are TGCGCCAGCAGCTTAAATCTTGTTGCTAGCGGGATCCGGGAGCAGTACTTC. It yields the protein CASSLNLVASGIREQYF. V is TRBV5-1 and J is TRBJ2-7, with 9 bases identical to TRBD2. The CDR3 consists of 17 residues. The ends lost 2 bases at V and 7 bases at J; junction bases unmatched: 16. In germline, CDR1 is SGHRS, CDR2 YFSETQ.

This chain joins TRBV4-2 and TRBJ2-1, with TRBD2 matching 7 bases. Per germline, CDR1 LGHNA and CDR2 YNFKEQ. The CDR3 has 14 residues. V lost 4 bases, J lost 9 bases, and 9 bases stayed unmatched. Written as DNA, the CDR3 is TGTGCCAGCAGCCCGAACGGGACTAAGTTTGAGCAGTTCTTC. This translates into CASSPNGTKFEQFF.

The chain recombines TRBV27 with TRBJ1-4, with a weak D call TRBD1 (6 bases). The V gene's germline CDR1 is MNHEY and CDR2 SMNVEV (reference sequence). Trimming cost V 3 bases and J 2 bases, with 19 bases left between them. This CDR3 has 18 residues. Here the CDR3 reads CASSFRKGDLATNEKLFF. The CDR3 DNA sequence: TGTGCCAGCAGTTTCCGGAAGGGGGATCTGGCCACTAATGAAAAACTGTTTTTT.

The chain couples TRBV27 to TRBJ2-7, with 9 bases lining up with TRBD2. This CDR3 region has 16 residues. V shed 2 bases, J shed 2 bases, and the junction held 7 bases outside the gene matches. The V gene's germline CDR1 is MNHEY and CDR2 SMNVEV (reference sequence). CDR3 in DNA: TGTGCCAGCAGTTTAGCGGGAGGGCCCACCCCCTACGAGCAGTACTTC. Its protein product is CASSLAGGPTPYEQYF.

The chain employs TRBV4-3 and TRBJ2-1; 7 bases are shared with TRBD2. In germline, CDR1 is LGHNA, CDR2 YSLEER. Unmatched junction bases numbered 11, after V lost 0 bases and J lost 3 bases. This CDR3 is built from 18 residues. In DNA, the CDR3 is TGCGCCAGCAGCCAAGAGGGACGGGAGGATGTCTTCTACAATGAGCAGTTCTTC. This sequence encodes CASSQEGREDVFYNEQFF.

The chain is built from TRBV19 and TRBJ2-1; D unresolved. The CDR3 extends over 13 amino acids. The V end was cut by 7 bases, the J end by 0 bases, with 7 bases between. Germline CDR1 is LNHDA and CDR2 is SQIVND (reference sequence). CDR3: CASTGSSYNEQFF. CDR3 coding DNA: TGTGCCAGTACAGGTAGCTCCTACAATGAGCAGTTCTTC.

The chain carries TRBV11-3 and TRBJ2-7; 11 bases match TRBD2. The J segment lost 5 bases and the V segment lost 5 bases, leaving 8 bases of the junction unmatched. The CDR3 loop spans 15 amino acids. The germline CDR1 and CDR2 sequences are SGHNT and YENEEA. The chain's CDR3 is CASSLSGRASHEQYF. The CDR3 nucleotides read TGTGCCAGCAGCCTTAGCGGGAGGGCCAGTCACGAGCAGTACTTC.

The J gene is TRBJ2-1, the V gene TRBV4-3; TRBD2 aligns across 12 bases. V lost 0 bases to trimming and J lost 5 bases; unmatched junction nucleotides: 11. The CDR3 extends over 19 amino acids. Germline CDR1 is LGHNA and CDR2 is YSLEER. The CDR3 DNA reads as TGCGCCAGCAGCCAAGAAAGCCTAGCGGGAGGGCCCGAGAACAATGAGCAGTTCTTC. Its translation is CASSQESLAGGPENNEQFF.

This sequence joins TRBV28 and TRBJ1-2; a weak D match, TRBD1 (5 bases). V was clipped by 2 bases and J by 5 bases, with 12 bases between them. The CDR3 consists of 14 residues. Germline V CDR1 and CDR2: MDHEN, SYDVKM. The CDR3 spells CASSLRGGLYGYTF. DNA of the CDR3: TGTGCCAGCAGTTTAAGGGGAGGGTTGTATGGCTACACCTTC.

This chain uses TRBV23-1 with TRBJ2-2; D is ambiguous. TRBV23-1 is identified as an open reading frame with a role that is uncertain. Deletions cut 0 bases from V and 5 bases from J, with 19 bases between. This CDR3 has 18 residues. CDR3 region: CASSQSVRHHSQTGELFF. The CDR3 DNA follows: TGCGCCAGCAGTCAATCCGTCAGGCATCACTCCCAAACCGGGGAGCTGTTTTTT.

This chain joins TRBV2 and TRBJ2-7; a weak D match, TRBD2 (7 bases). Trimming removed 6 bases from V and 0 bases from J, with 24 bases in between. Germline V gene data show CDR1 as SNHLY and CDR2 as FYNNEI. There are 18 residues in the CDR3. The CDR3 loop reads CASRSGDKRDDHSYEQYF. CDR3 nucleotides: TGTGCCAGCAGATCAGGGGATAAGCGGGATGATCACTCCTACGAGCAGTACTTC.

The rearrangement uses TRBV21-1 and TRBJ1-2; TRBD1 is the table's D call and was not checked against the DNA. TRBV21-1 is given as a pseudogene. This CDR3 has 14 amino acids. The CDR3 nucleotides are TGTGCCAGCAGCAAAGGGGACAAGGGCTATGGCTACACCTTC. This codes for CASSKGDKGYGYTF.